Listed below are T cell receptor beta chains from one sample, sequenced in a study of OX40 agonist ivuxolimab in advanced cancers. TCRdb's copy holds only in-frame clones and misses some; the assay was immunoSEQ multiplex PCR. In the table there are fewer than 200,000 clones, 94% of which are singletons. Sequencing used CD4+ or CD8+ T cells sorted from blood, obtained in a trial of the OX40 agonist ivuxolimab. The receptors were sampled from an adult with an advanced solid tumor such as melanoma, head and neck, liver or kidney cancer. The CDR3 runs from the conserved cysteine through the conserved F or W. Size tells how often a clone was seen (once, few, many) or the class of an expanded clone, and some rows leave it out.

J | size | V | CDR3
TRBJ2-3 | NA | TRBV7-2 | CASSLAATGVRNTQYF
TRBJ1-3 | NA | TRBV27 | CASSLAPPISGNTIYF
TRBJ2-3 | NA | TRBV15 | CATSSSRGTDTQYF
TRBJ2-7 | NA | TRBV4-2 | CASSQDAASGNYEQYF
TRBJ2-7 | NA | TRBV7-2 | CASSFGTGRYEQYF
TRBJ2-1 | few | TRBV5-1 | CASGEQGADNEQFF
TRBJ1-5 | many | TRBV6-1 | CASGRGSNQPQHF
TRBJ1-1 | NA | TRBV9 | CASSVAVNTEAFF
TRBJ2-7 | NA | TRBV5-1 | CASSFGGSSYEQYF
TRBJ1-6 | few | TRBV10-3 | CAISEGDSPLHF
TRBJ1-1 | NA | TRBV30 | CAWSLGGSGAFF
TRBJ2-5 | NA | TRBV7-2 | CASSLRTGGRETQYF
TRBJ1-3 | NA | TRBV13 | CASSPRVRNTIYF
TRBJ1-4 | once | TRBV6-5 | CASRGQTHEKLFF
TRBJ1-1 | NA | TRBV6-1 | CASLATQLRGEAFF
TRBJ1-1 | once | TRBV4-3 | CASSNRDGDRGFF
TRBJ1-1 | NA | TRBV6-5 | CASSPGGQGRTEAFF
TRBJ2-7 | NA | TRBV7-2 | CASSLRMRAEQYF
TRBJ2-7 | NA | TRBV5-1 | CASKGTSGRPDEQYF
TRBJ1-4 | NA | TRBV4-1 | CASSSGPATNEKLFF
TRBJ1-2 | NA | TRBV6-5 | CASREQSSGGGYTF
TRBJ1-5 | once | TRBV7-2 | CASSLGDTGSRQPQHF
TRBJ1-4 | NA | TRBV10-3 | CAISESYGGNEKLFF
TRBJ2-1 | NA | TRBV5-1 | CASSLNLQTQQFF
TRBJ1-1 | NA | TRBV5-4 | CASSLEVTYEAFF
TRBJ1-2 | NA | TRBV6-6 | CASRRRVGGYTF
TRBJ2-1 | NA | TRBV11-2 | CASSLVTGKYNEQFF
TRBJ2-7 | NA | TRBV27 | CASSWTTVGSYEQYF
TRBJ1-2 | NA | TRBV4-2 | CASSQATGSNYGYTF
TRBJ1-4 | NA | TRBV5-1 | CASSLIPSQGGREKLFF
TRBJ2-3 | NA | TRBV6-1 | CASKGQWTSTDTQYF
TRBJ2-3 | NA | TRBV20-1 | CSARDGDTQYF
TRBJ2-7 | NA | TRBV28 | CASSSWGTGQYF
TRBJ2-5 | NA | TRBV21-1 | CAQLSTGRWQETQYF
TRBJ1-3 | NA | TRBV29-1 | CSASSQLSGNTIYF
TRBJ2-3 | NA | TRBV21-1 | CASSKEVGGTDTQYF
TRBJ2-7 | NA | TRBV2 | CATTGQGGDEQYF
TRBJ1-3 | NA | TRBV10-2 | CASSESVAGNTIYF
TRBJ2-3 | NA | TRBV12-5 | CASGFMGPATDTQYF
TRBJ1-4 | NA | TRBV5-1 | CASSFGGQTNEKLFF
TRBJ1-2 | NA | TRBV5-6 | CASSLNPGGRYGYTF
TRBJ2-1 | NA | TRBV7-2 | CASSVRVAGAFSSYNEQFF
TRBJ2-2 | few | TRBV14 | CASSPLVAGELFF
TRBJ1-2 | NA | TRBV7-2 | CASSLDLLNYGYTF
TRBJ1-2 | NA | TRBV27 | CASSRLGITNYGYTF
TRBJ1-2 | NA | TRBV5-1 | CASSSQGDYGGYTF
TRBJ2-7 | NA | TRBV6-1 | CASKGDRGGQYF